A selection of T cell receptor beta chains follows, all from one sample in a study of blood T cell repertoires in COVID-19. Sequenced by immunoSEQ multiplex PCR; TCRdb stores in-frame clones only, minus some. This sample has 200,000 to 300,000 clones, with roughly 87% found just once. The material sequenced was peripheral blood. The receptors derive from a human donor in a cohort sampled during active COVID-19. The CDR3 runs from the conserved cysteine through the conserved F or W. Clone size is not always given. Where it is, it says once, few, many or a class for expanded clones.

j_gene,abundance,v_gene,CDR3aa
TRBJ2-5,NA,TRBV11-2,CASSFDSDGTQYF
TRBJ1-4,NA,TRBV25-1,CASSPGFANEKLFF
TRBJ2-5,NA,TRBV24-1,CATSDPPGDQETQYF
TRBJ1-5,NA,TRBV27,CASSFTYSNQPQHF
TRBJ2-1,NA,TRBV7-6,CASSPQAGYNEQFF
TRBJ1-2,NA,TRBV9,CASSVGQWGSKNYGYTF
TRBJ1-2,NA,TRBV7-8,CALRGQARVGYTF
TRBJ1-4,NA,TRBV30,CAWSRDIEKLFF
TRBJ2-7,once,TRBV28,CASSYPRASGSSYEQYF
TRBJ1-5,NA,TRBV19,CASSTQGQGLIQPQHF
TRBJ1-1,NA,TRBV4-3,CATRDRQMADTEAFF
TRBJ2-4,NA,TRBV4-2,CASSQVKQGRDKNIQYF
TRBJ2-5,NA,TRBV2,CASSVRRETQYF
TRBJ1-3,few,TRBV2,CASSEGGQLSGNTIYF
TRBJ2-7,once,TRBV7-2,CASSLWGGSYEQYF
TRBJ2-7,NA,TRBV19,CASSVTGNYEQYF
TRBJ1-2,NA,TRBV10-1,CASSVRVANYGYTF
TRBJ1-2,once,TRBV20-1,CSASLGKGGSGYTF
TRBJ2-5,NA,TRBV5-4,CASSFEGWETQYF
TRBJ1-1,few,TRBV6-2/TRBV6-3,CASSYSLTEAFF
TRBJ2-1,NA,TRBV6-5,CASSRVNEQFF
TRBJ1-1,NA,TRBV5-6,CASSLGQTNTEAFF
TRBJ2-1,NA,TRBV6-5,CASRTGVVEQFF
TRBJ2-7,NA,TRBV4-1,CASSQGQGGEQYF
TRBJ1-1,NA,TRBV5-4,CASSPYRHNTEAFF
TRBJ2-7,once,TRBV7-2,CASSYTSGDHEQYF
TRBJ2-2,NA,TRBV4-1,CASSPLSRGTGELFF
TRBJ1-6,NA,TRBV9,CASSVAGENNSPLHF
TRBJ2-1,NA,TRBV6-2/TRBV6-3,CASSLGQGSYNEQFF
TRBJ1-4,NA,TRBV5-4,CASSPTGTANEKLFF
TRBJ2-7,NA,TRBV9,CASSVSGTGGYEQYF
TRBJ2-7,NA,TRBV19,CASSIVTSGKGNYEQYF
TRBJ2-7,NA,TRBV12-1,CASSSNRGLGEQYF
TRBJ1-1,NA,TRBV5-1,CASSSQVNTEAFF
TRBJ2-2,NA,TRBV29-1,CSVEPGQGRVTGELFF
TRBJ2-7,NA,TRBV27,CASSGETDAGPNEQYF
TRBJ1-4,NA,TRBV18,CASSLGATNEKLFF
TRBJ1-2,NA,TRBV12-3/TRBV12-4,CASTLSGLDYTF
TRBJ2-2,once,TRBV24-1,CATSTGGDTGELFF
TRBJ2-6,once,TRBV28,CASIRGSLYSGANVLTF
TRBJ2-7,NA,TRBV10-1,CASSDRTRGGEQYF
TRBJ2-7,few,TRBV7-2,CASSFRGGGGAYEQYF
TRBJ1-1,NA,TRBV6-5,CASRAPGAEAFF
TRBJ2-7,NA,TRBV5-5,CASSLLPRERYDEQYF
TRBJ2-1,NA,TRBV27,CASSIYRAYNEQFF
TRBJ2-3,NA,TRBV7-6,CASSSRTGITDTQYF
TRBJ1-6,NA,TRBV6-6,CASSYFQGKFRSPLHF
TRBJ2-7,NA,TRBV10-3,CAISESEVLYEQYF
TRBJ2-5,NA,TRBV28,CASSLWLAGAETQYF
TRBJ2-7,NA,TRBV7-2,CASSPPGGLAREQYF
TRBJ2-7,NA,TRBV27,CASSLAGGRYEQYF
TRBJ2-7,NA,TRBV6-6,CASREGREEQYF
TRBJ1-1,NA,TRBV19,CASSIHRSEIMNTEAFF
TRBJ2-7,NA,TRBV6-2/TRBV6-3,CASSYSVGTAYEQYF